This T cell receptor (beta chain) is from a study of control samples from healthy donors and cancer patients. The germline gives CDR1 LGHNA, CDR2 YSLEER. This CDR3 spans 14 amino acids. The germline V and J ends were trimmed by 0 bases and 1 base, with 7 bases remaining between them. TCRdb keeps only in-frame clones here, not all; method: immunoSEQ multiplex PCR. The data hold around 93,000 clones, with 80% to 90% observed a single time. The clonotype comes from a man younger than 45 in good health. The genes are TRBV4-3 and TRBJ2-7; TRBD1 might be the D (5 bases). The sequenced sample consisted of blood. CDR3 nucleotides: TGCGCCAGCAGCCAAGACAGGGTATCCTACGAGCAGTACTTC. Translated, it gives CASSQDRVSYEQYF.